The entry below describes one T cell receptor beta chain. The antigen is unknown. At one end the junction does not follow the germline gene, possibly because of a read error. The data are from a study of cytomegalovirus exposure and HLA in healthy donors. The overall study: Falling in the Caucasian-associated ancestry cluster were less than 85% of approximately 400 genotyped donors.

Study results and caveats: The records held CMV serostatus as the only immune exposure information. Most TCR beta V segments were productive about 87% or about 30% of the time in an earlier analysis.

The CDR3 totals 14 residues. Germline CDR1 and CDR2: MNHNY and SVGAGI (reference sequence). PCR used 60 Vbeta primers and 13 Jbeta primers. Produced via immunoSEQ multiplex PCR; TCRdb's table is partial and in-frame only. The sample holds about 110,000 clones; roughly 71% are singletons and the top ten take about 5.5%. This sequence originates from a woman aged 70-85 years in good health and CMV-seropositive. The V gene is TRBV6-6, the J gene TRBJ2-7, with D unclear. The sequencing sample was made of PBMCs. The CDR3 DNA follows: TGTGCCAGCAGGATTGATCGTACCCGATACGGGCAGTACTTC. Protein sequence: CASRIDRTRYGQYF.